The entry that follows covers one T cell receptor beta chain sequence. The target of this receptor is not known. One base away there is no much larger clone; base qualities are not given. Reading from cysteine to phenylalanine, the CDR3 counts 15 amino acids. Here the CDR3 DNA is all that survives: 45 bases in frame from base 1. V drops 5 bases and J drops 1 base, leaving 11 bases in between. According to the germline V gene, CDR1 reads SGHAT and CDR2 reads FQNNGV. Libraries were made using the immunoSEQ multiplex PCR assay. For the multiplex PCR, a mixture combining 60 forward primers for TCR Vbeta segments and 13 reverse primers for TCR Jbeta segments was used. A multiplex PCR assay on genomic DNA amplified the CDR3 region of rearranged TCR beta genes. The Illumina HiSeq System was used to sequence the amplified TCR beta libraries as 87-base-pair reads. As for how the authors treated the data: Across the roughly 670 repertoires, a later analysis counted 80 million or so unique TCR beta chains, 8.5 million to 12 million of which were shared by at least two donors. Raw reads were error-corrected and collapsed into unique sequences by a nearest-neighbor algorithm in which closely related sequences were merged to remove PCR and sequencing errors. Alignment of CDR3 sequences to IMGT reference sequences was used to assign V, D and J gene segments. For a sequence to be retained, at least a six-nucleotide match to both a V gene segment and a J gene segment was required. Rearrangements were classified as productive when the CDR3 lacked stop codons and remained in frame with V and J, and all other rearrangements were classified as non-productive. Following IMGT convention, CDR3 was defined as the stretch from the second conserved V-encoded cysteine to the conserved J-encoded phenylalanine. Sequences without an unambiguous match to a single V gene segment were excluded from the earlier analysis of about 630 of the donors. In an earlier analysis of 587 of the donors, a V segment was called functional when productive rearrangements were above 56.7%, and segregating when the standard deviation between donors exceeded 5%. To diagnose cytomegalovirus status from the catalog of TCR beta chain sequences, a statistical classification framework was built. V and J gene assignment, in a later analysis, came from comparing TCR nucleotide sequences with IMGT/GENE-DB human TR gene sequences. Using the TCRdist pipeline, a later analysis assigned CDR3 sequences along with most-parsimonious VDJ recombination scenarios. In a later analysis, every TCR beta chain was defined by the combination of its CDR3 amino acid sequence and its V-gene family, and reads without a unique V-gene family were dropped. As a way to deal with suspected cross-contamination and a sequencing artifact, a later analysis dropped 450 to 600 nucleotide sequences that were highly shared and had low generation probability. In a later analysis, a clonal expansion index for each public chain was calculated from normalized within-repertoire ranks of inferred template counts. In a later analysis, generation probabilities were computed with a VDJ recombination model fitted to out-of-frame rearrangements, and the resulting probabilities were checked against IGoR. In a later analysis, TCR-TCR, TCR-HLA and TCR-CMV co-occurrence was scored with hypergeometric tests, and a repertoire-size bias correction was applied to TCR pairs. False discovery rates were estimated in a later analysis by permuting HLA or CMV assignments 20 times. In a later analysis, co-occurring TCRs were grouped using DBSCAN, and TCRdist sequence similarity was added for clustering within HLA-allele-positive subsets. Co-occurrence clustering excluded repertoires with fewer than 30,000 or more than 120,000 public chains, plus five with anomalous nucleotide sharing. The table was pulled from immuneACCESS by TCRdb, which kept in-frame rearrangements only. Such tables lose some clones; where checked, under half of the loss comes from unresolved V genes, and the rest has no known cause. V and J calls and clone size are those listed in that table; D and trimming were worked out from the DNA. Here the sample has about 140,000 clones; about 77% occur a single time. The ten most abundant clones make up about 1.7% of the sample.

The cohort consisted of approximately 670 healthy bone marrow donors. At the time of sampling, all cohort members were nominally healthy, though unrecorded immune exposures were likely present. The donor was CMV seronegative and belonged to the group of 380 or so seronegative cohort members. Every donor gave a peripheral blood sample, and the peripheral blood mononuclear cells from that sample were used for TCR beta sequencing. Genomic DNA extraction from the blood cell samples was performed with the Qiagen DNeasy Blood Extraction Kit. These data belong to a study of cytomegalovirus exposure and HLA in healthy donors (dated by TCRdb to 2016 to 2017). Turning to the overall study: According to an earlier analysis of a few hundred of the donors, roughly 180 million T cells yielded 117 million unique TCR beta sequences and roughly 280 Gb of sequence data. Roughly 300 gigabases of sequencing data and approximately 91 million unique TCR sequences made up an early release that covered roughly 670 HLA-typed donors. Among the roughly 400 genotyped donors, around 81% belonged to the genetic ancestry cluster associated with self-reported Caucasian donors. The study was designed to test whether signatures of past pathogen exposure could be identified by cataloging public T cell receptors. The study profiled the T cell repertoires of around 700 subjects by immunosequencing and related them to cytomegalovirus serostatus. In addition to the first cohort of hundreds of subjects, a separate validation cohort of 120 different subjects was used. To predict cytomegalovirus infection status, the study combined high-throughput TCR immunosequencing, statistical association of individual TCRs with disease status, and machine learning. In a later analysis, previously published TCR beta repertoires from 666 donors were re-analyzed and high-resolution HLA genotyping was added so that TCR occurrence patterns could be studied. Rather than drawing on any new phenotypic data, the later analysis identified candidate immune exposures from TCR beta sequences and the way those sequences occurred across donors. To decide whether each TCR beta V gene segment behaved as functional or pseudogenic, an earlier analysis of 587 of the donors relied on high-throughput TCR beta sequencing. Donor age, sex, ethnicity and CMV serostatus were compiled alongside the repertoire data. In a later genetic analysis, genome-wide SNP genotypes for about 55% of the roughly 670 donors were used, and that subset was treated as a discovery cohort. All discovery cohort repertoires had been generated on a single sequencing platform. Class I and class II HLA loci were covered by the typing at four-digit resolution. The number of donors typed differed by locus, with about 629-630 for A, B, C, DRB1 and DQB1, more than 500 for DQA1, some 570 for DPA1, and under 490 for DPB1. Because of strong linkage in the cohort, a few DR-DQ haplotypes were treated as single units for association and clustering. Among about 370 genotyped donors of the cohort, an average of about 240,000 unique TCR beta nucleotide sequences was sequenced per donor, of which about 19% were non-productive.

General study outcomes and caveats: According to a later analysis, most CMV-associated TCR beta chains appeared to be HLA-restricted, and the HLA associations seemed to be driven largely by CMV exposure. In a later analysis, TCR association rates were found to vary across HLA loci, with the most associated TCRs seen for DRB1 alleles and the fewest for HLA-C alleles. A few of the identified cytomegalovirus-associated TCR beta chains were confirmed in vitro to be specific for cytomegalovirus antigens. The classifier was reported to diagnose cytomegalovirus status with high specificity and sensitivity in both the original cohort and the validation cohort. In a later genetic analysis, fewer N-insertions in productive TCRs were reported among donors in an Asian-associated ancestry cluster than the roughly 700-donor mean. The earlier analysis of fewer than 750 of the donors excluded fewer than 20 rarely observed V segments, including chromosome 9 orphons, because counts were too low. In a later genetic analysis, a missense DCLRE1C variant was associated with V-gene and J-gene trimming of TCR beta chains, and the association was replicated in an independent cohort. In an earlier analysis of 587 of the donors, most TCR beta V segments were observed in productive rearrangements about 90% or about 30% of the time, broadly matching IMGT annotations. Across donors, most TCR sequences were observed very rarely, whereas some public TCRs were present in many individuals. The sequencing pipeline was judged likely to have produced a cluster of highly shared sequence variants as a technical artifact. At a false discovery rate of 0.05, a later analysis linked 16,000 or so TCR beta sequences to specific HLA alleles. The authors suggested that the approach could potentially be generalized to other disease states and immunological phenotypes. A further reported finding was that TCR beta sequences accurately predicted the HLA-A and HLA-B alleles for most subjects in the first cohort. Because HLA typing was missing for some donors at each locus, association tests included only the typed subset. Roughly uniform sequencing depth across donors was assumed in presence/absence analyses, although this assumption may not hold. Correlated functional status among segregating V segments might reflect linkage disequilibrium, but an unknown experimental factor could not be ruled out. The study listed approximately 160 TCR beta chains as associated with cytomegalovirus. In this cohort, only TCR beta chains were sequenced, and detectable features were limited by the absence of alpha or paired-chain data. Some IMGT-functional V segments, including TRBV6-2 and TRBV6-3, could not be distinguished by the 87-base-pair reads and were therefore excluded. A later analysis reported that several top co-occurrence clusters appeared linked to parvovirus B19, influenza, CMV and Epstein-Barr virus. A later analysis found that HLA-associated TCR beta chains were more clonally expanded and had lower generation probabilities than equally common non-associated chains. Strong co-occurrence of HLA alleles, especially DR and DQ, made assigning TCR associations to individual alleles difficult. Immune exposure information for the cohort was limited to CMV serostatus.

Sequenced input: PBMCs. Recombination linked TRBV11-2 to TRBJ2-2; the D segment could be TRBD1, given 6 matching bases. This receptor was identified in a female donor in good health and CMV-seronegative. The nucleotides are TGTGCCAGCAGCCCTCGGACAGAGAACACCGGGGAGCTGTTTTTT. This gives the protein CASSPRTENTGELFF.